The clone carrying this T cell receptor beta chain has ten or more counts. Some clones are missing from TCRdb's copy, which holds only in-frame ones; the method was immunoSEQ multiplex PCR. The sample gives nearly 500,000 clones, 70% to 80% of which show up once; roughly 13% is in the top ten. This entry belongs to a study of shared clonotypes between healthy human individuals. From germline, CDR1 is SGHKS and CDR2 YYEKEE (reference sequence). The CDR3 is made up of 16 amino acids. V lost 2 bases and J 4 bases, leaving 18 bases between the germline ends. The chain is built from TRBV5-5 and TRBJ1-2, with a tentative D call TRBD1 (5 bases). The sequence derives from a woman aged 35 to 49 in good health. Some clones in this sample may be carry-over from other donors' samples. The sample taken for sequencing was PBMCs. DNA of the CDR3: TGTGCCAGCAGCTTTGCGGTCGGGGCGCGGGGCTATGGCTACACCTTC. Translation: CASSFAVGARGYGYTF.